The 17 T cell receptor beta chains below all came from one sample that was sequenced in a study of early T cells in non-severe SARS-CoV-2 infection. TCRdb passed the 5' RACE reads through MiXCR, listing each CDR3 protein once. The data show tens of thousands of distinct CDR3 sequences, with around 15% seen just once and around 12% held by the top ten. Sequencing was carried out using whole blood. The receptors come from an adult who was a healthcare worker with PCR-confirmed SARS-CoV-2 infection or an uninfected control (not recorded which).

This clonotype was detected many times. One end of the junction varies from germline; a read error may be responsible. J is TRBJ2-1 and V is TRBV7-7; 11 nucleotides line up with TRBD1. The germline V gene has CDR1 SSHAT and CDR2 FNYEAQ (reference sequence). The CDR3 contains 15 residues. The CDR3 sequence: CASSWDRGKGVEQFF. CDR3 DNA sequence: TGTGCTAGCAGCTGGGACAGGGGGAAGGGAGTTGAGCAGTTCTTC.

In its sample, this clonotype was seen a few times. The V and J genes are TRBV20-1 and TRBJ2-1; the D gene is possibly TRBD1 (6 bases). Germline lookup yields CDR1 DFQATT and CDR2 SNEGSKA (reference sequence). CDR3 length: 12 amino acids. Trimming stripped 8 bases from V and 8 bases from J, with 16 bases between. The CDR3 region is CSPPSRGDEQFF. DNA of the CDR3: TGCAGTCCTCCGTCCAGGGGCGATGAGCAGTTCTTC.

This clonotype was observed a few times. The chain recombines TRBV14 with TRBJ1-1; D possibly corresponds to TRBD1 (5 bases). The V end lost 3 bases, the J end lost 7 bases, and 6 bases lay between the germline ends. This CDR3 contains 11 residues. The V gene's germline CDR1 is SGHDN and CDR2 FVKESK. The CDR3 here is CASSQGLEAFF. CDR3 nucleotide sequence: TGTGCCAGCAGCCAGGGACTTGAAGCTTTCTTT.

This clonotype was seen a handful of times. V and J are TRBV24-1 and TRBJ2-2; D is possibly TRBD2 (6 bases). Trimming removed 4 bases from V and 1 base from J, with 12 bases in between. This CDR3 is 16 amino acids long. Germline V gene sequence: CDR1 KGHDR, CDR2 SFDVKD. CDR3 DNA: TGTGCCACCAGTGAGCCCGGGACTGTGAACACCGGGGAGCTGTTTTTT. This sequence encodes CATSEPGTVNTGELFF.

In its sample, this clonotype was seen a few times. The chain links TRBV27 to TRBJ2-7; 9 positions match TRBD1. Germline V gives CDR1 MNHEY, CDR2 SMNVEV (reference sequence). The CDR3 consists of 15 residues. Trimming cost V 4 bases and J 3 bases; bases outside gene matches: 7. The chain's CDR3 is CASSSRQGVVYEQYF. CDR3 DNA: TGTGCCAGCAGTTCCCGACAGGGGGTCGTCTACGAGCAGTACTTC.

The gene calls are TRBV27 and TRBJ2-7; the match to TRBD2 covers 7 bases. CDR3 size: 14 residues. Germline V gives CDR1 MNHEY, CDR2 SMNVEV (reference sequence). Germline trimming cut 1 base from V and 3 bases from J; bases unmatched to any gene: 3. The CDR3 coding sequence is TGTGCCAGCAGTTTATTGGGGGGGGACTACGAGCAGTACTTC. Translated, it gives CASSLLGGDYEQYF.

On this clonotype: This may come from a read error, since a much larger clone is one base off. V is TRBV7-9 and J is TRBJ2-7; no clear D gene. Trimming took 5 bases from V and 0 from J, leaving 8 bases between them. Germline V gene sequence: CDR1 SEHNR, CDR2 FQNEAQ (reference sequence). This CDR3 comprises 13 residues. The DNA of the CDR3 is TGTGCCAGCAGCGCCCCGAGCTCCTACGAGCAGTACTTC. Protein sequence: CASSAPSSYEQYF.

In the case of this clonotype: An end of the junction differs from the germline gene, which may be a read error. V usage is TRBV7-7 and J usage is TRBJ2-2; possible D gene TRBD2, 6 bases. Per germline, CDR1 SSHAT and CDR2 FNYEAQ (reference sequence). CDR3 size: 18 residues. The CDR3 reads CASSSTPPGGMNTGELFF. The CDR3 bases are TGTGCTAGCAGCTCCACCCCCCCCGGAGGGATGAACACCGGGGAGCTGTTTTTT.

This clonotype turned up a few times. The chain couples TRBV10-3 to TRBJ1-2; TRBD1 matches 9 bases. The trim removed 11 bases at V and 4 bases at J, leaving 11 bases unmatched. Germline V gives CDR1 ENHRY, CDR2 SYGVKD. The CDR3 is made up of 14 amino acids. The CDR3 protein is CAFSEGQGSYGYTF. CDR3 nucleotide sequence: TGTGCCTTCTCCGAGGGACAGGGCAGCTATGGCTACACCTTC.

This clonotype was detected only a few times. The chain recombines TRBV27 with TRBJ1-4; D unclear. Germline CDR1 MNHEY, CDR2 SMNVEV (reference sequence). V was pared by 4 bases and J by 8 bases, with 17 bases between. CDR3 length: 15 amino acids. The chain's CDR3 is CASSSPGEPWEKLFF. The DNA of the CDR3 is TGTGCCAGCAGTTCACCCGGGGAACCCTGGGAAAAACTGTTTTTT.

The CDR3 sequence is CSAGTGGRRGYGYTF. Here the CDR3 DNA reads TGCAGCGCCGGGACAGGGGGCCGTCGGGGCTATGGCTACACCTTC. The chain joins TRBV29-1 to TRBJ1-2, with 12 positions matching TRBD1. The CDR3 totals 15 residues. In germline, CDR1 is SQVTM, CDR2 ANQGSEA. V gave up 7 bases and J gave up 4 bases; unmatched junction bases: 10.

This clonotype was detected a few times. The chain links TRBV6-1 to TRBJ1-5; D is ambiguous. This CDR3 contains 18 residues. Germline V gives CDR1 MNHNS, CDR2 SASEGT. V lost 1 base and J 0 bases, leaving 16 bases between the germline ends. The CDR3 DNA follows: TGTGCCAGCAGTGAAGGGGGAGTAATGACGTCTAGCAATCAGCCCCAGCATTTT. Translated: CASSEGGVMTSSNQPQHF.

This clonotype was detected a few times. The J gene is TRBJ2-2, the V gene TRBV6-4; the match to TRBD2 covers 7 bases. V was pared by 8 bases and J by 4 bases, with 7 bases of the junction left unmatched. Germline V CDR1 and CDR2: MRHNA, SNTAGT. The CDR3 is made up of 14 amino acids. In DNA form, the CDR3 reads TGTGCCAGCGCTCTCGGGGGGTCCACCGGGGAGCTGTTTTTT. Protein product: CASALGGSTGELFF.

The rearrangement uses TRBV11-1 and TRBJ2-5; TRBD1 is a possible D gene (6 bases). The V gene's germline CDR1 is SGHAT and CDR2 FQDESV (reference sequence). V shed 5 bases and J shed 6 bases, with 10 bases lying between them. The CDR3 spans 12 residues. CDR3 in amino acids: CASSPQGKTQYF. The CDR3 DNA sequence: TGTGCCAGCAGCCCCCAGGGGAAGACCCAGTACTTC.

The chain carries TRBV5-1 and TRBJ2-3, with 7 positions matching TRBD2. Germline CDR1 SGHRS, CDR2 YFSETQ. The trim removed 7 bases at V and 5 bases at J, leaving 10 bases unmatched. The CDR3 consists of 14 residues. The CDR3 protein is CASRPGGEGDTQYF. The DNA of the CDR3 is TGCGCCAGCCGACCGGGAGGAGAGGGAGATACGCAGTATTTT.

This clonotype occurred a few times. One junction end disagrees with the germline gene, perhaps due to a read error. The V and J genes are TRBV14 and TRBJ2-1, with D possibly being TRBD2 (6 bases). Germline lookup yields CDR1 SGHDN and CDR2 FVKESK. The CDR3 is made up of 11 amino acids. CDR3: CASSQSGGQRF. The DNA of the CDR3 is TGTGCCAGCAGCCAAAGTGGAGGGCAGCGGTTC.

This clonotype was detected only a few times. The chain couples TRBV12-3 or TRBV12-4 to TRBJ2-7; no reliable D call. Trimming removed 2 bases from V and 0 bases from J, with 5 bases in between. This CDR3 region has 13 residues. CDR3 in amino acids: CASSLSTSYEQYF. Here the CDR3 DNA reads TGTGCCAGCAGTTTATCCACCTCCTACGAGCAGTACTTC.